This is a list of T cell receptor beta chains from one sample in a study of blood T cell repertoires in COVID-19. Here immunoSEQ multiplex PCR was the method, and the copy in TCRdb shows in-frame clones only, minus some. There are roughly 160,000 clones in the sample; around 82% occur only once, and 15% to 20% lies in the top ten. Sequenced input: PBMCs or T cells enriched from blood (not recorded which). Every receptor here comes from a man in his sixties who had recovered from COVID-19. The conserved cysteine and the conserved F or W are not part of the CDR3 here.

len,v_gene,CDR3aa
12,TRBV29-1,SVPPSGSQETQY
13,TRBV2,ASTRQGSFTDTQY
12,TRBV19,ASSRGMGTDTQY
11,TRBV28,ASSGQGHYGYT
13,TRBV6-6,AGRLAGGPYNEQF
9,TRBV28,ASSFRGEEY
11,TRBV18,ASSPRENTEAF
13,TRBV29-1,SVALGPGLAGEQY
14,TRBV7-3,ASSSNTGTGAIEQY
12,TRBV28,ASSLGSSVHEQY
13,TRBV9,ASSTPSGGFGELF
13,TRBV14,ASSLGDRGRETQY
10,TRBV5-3,ARRVCPVDYT
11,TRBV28,ASTNRGAYEQY
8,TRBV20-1,SASSYGYT
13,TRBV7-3,ASSSGQGGTGELF